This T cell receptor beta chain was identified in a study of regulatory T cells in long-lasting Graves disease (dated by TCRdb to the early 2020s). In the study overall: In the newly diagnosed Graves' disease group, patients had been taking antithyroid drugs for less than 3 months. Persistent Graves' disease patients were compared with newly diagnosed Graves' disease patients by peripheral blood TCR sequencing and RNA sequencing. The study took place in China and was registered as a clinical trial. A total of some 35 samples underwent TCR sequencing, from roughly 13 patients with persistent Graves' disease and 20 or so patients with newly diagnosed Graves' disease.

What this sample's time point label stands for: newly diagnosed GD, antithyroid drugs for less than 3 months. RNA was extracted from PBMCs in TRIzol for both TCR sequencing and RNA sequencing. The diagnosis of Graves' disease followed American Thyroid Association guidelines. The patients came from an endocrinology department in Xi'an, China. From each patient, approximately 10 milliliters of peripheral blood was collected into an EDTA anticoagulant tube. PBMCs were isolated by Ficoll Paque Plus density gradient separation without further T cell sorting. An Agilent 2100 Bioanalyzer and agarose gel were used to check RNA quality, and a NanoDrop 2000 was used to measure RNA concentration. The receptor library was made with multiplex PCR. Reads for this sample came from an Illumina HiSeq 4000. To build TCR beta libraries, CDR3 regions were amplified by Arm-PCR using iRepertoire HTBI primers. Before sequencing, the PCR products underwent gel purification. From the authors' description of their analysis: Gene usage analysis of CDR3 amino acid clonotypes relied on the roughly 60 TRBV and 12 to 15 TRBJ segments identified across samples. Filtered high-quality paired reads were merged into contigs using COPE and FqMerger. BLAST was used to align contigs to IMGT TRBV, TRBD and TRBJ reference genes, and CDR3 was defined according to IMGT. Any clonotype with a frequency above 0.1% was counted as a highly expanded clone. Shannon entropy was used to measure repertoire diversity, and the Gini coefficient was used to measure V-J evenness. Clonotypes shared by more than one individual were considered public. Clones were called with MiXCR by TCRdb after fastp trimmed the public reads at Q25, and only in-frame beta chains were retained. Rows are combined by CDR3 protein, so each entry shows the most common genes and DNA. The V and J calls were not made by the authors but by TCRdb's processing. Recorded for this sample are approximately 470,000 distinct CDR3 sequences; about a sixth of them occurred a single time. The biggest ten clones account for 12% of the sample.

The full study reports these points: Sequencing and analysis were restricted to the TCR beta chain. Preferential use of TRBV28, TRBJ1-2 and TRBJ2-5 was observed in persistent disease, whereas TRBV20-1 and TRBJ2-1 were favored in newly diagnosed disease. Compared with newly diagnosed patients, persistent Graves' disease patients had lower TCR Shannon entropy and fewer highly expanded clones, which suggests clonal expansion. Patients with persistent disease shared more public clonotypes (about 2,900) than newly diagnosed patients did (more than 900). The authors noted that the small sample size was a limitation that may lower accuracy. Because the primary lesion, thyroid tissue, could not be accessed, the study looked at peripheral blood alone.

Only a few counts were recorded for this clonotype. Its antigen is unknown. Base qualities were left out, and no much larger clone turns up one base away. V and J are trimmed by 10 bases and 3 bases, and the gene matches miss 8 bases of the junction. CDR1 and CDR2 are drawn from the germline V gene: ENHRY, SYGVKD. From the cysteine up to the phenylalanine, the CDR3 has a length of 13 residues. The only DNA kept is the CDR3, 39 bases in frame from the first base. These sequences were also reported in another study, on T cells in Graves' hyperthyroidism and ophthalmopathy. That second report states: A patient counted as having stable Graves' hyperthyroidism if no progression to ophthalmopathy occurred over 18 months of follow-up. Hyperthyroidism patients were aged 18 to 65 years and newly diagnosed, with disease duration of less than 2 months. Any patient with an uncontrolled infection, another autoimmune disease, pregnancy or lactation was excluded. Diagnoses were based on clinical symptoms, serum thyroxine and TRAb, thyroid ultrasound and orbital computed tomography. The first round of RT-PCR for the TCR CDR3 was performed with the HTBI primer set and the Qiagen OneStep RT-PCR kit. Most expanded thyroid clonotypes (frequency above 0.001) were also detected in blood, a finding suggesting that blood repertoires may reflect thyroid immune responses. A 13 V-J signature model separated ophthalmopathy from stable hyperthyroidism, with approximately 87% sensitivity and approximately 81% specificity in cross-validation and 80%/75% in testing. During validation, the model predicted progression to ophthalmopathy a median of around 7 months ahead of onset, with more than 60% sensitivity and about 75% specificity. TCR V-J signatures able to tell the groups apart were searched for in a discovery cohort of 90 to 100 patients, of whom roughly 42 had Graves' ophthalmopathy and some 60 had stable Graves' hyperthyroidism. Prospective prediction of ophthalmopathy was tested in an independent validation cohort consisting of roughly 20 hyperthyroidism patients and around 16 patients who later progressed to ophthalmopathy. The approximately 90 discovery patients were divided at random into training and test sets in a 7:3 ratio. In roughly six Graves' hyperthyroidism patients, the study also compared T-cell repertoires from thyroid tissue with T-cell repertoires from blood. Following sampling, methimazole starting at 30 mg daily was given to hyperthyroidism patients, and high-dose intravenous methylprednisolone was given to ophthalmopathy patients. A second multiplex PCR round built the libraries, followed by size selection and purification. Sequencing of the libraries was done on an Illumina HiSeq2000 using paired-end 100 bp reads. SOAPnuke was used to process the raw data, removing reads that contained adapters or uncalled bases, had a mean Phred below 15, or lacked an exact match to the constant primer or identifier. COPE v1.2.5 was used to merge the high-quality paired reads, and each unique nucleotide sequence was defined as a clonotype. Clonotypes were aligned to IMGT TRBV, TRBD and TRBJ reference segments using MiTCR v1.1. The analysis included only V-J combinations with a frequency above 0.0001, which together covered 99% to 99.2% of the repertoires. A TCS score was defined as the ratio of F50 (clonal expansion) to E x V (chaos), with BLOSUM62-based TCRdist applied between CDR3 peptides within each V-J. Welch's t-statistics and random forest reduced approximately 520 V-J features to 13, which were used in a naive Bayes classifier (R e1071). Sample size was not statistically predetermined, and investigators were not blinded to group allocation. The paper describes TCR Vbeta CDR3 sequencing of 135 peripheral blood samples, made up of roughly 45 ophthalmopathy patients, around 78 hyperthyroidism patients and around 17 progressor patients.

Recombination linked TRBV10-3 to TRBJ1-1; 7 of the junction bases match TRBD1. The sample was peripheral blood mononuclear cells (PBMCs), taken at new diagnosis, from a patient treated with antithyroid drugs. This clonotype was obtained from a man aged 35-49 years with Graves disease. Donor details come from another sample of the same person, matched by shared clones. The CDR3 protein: CANAGQVDTEAFF. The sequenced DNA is TGTGCCAACGCAGGACAGGTTGACACTGAAGCTTTCTTT.